Following are 4 T cell receptor beta chains from one sample sequenced in a study of vaccination and CD4 T cells after COVID-19 (dated by TCRdb to between 2021 and 2024). Their specific antigens are unknown. What the treatment or condition label conveys for this sample: approximately 9-day PBMC culture with coronavirus spike peptide pools or control peptides (ViraFEST assay). CD4+ T cells from unexposed donors were collected before the COVID-19 pandemic (2011-2018). The library was made by PCR. Reads for this sample came from an Illumina iSeq 100. TCR sequencing of DNA from cultured CD4+ T cells used the Oncomine TCR Beta short-read assay at the Johns Hopkins FTIC core. The raw public data were reprocessed by TCRdb itself: fastp quality trimming at Q25, MiXCR clonotype calling, in-frame beta chains only. All rows with the same CDR3 protein become a single entry with the most common DNA and genes. For this sample there are 2,000 or so distinct CDR3 sequences; just under 20% appear just once. The ten largest clones represent roughly 62% of the sample.

Material for sequencing was CD4+ T cells from blood, cultured in vitro. All receptors derive from a human donor in good health.

There are a few counts of this clonotype. The V call is TRBV5-4, the J call TRBJ1-1; 7 bases are a match to TRBD1. CDR1 SGHNT and CDR2 YYREEE come from the germline V gene (reference sequence). With 4 bases clipped from V and 0 bases from J, the junction kept 9 bases outside the gene matches. The CDR3 extends over 16 amino acids. The CDR3 is CASSNYRGFMNTEAFF. Written as DNA, the CDR3 is TGTGCCAGCAGCAATTACAGGGGATTCATGAACACTGAAGCTTTCTTT. Supplemented by reference TRBV5-4 and TRBJ1-1, the full variable domain reads ETGVTQSPTHLIKTRGQQVTLRCSSQSGHNTVSWYQQALGQGPQFIFQYYREEENGRGNFPPRFSGLQFPNYSSELNVNALELDDSALYLCASSNYRGFMNTEAFFGQGTRLTVV.

In its sample, this clonotype ranks as large. The chain carries TRBV10-2 and TRBJ1-2; 9 positions match TRBD1. V shed 2 bases and J 8 bases; nucleotides not matched to a gene: 6. The CDR3 is 14 residues long. Germline CDR1 reads WSHSY; CDR2 reads SAAADI. In DNA, the CDR3 is TGCGCCAGCAGTGAGGACAGGGGGTATGGAGGCTACACCTTC. It is translated as CASSEDRGYGGYTF.

This clonotype was detected only a few times. This sequence joins TRBV7-9 and TRBJ2-5, with 11 bases that match TRBD2. This CDR3 comprises 15 residues. In germline, CDR1 is SEHNR, CDR2 FQNEAQ (reference sequence). V was clipped by 1 base and J by 4 bases; unmatched bases: 2. The CDR3 nucleotides are TGTGCCAGCAGCTTAGTAGCGGGAGGGGGAGAGACCCAGTACTTC. Protein sequence: CASSLVAGGGETQYF.

In this sample, this clonotype is medium-sized (0.01 to 0.1%). The rearrangement links TRBV7-2 to TRBJ1-5, with D tentatively TRBD1 (6 bases). The CDR3 loop spans 13 amino acids. Germline CDR1 is SGHTA and CDR2 is FQGNSA. Trimming pared 4 bases from V and 3 bases from J, leaving 7 bases between. CDR3 DNA: TGTGCCAGCAGCTGGGACAACAATCAGCCCCAGCATTTT. Its protein is CASSWDNNQPQHF.